The 2 T cell receptor beta chains given below trace back to one sample, sequenced in a study of T cells after yellow fever vaccination. Via MiXCR, TCRdb re-called the 5' RACE reads, giving one row per CDR3 protein. The table has around 300,000 distinct CDR3 sequences, approximately 4% seen once. The specimen comprised PBMCs, sampled 15 days after the yellow fever booster vaccination. The origin of the receptors is a man younger than 30 who received the YFV17D yellow fever vaccine.

This clonotype was detected a few times. The rearrangement links TRBV12-3 or TRBV12-4 to TRBJ2-7; D is unresolved. This CDR3 contains 11 residues. V was pared by 8 bases and J by 3 bases, with 8 bases between. Written as DNA, the CDR3 is TGTGCCAGCGCATCTAACTACGAGCAGTACTTC. Encoded protein: CASASNYEQYF.

The sample holds a few counts of this clonotype. This rearrangement joins TRBV5-1 to TRBJ1-1, with D unclear. Germline values: CDR1 SGHRS, CDR2 YFSETQ. Trimming left V 0 bases short and J 3 bases short, with 18 bases between. The CDR3 has 17 amino acids. In nucleotides, the CDR3 is TGCGCCAGCAGCTTGGCGGTCAGATACGAGGTGGACACTGAAGCTTTCTTT. This codes for CASSLAVRYEVDTEAFF.